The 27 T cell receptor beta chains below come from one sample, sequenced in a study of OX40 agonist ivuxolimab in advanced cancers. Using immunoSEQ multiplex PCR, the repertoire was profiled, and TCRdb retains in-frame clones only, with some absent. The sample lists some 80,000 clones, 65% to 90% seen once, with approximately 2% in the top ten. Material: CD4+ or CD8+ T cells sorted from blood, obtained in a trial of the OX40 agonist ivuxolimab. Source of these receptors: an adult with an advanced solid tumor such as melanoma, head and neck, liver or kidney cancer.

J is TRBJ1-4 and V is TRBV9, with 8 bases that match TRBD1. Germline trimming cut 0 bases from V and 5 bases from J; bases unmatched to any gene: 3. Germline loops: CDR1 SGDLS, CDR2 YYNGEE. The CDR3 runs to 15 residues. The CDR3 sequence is CASSVATGGNEKLFF. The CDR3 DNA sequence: TGTGCCAGCAGCGTAGCTACAGGGGGGAATGAAAAACTGTTTTTT.

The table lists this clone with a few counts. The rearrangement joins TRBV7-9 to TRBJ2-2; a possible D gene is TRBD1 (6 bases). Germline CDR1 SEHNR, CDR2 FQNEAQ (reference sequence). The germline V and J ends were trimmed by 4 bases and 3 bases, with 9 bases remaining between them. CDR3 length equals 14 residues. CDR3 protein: CASSWDTYTGELFF. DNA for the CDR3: TGTGCCAGCAGCTGGGACACTTACACCGGGGAGCTGTTTTTT.

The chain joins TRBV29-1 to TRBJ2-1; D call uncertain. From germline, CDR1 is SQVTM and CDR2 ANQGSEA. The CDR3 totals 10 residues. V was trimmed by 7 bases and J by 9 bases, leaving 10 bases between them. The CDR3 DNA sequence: TGCAGCGGAGCGCCGGCTGAGCAGTTCTTC. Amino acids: CSGAPAEQFF.

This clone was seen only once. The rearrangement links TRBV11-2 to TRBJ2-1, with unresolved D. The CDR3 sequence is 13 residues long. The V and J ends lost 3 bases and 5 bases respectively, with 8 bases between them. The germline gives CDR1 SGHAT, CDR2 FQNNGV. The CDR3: CASSFSRNNEQFF. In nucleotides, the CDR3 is TGTGCCAGCAGCTTCTCCCGGAACAATGAGCAGTTCTTC.

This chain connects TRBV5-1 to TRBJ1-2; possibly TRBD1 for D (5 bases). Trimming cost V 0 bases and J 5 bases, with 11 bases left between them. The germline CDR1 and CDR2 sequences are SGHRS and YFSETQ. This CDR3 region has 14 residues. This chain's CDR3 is CASSLGGPGYGYTF. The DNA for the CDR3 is TGCGCCAGCAGCTTGGGGGGCCCAGGGTATGGCTACACCTTC.

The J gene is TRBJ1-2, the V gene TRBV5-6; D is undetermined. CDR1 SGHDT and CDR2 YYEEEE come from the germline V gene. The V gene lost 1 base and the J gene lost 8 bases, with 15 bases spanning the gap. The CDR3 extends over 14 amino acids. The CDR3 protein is CASSLSVLVGGYTF. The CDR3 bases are TGTGCCAGCAGCTTGTCAGTTTTGGTCGGCGGCTACACCTTC.

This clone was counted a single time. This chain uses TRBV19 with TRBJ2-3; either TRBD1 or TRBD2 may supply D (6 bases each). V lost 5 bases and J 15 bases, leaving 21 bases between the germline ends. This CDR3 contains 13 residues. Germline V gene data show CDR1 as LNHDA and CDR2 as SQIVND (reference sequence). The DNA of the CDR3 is TGTGCCAGTAGTCCAGGGGTCGGGACTTTGAGCTATTTT. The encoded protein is CASSPGVGTLSYF.

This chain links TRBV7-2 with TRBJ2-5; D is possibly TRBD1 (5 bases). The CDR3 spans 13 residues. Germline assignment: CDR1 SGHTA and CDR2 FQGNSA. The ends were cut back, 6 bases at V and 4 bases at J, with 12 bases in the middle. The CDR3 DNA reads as TGTGCCAGCAGTTACCAGGGCCGAGAGACCCAGTACTTC. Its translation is CASSYQGRETQYF.

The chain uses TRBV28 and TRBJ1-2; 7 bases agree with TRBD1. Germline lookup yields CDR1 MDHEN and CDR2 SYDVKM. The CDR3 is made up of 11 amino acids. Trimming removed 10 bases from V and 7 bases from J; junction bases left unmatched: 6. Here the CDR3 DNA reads TGTGCCACCAGGGGGTCGGGTGGCTACACCTTC. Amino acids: CATRGSGGYTF.

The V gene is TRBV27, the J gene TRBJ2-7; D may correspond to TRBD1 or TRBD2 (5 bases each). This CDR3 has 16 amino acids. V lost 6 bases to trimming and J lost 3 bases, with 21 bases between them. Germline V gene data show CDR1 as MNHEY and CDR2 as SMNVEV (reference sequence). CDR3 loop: CASRRAAGTGRYEQYF. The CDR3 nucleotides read TGTGCCAGCAGACGCGCCGCCGGGACGGGTCGCTACGAGCAGTACTTC.

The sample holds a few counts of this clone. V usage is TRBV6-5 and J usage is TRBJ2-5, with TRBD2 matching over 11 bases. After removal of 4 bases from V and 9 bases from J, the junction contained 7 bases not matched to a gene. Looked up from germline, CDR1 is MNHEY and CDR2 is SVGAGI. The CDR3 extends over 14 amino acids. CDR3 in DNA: TGTGCCAGCAGTTCCAATAGCGGGGGGGGGCCCCAGTACTTC. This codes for CASSSNSGGGPQYF.

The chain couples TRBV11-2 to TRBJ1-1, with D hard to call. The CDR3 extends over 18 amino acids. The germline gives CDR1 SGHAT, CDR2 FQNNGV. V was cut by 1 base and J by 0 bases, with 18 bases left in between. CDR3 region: CASSLAGPAGALNTEAFF. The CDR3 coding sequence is TGTGCCAGCAGCTTAGCCGGGCCAGCGGGAGCTTTGAACACTGAAGCTTTCTTT.

CDR3 amino acids: CASSIDRAGELFF. CDR3 in DNA: TGTGCCAGTAGTATAGATCGGGCCGGGGAGCTGTTTTTT. V gene TRBV19 combines with J gene TRBJ2-2, with unresolved D. Germline V gives CDR1 LNHDA, CDR2 SQIVND (reference sequence). V gave up 0 bases and J gave up 6 bases, with 5 bases separating them. The CDR3 extends over 13 amino acids.

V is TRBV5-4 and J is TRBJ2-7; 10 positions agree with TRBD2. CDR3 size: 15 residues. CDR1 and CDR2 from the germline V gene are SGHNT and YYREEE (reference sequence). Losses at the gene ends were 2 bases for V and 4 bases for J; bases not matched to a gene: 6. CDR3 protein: CASSLDPSGGYEQYF. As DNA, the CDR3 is TGTGCCAGCAGCTTAGATCCTAGCGGGGGATACGAGCAGTACTTC.

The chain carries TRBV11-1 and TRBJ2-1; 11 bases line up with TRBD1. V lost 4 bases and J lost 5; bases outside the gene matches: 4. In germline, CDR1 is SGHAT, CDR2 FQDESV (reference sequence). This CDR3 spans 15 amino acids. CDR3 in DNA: TGTGCCAGCAGCTCCGGACAGGGGGCTGACAATGAGCAGTTCTTC. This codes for CASSSGQGADNEQFF.

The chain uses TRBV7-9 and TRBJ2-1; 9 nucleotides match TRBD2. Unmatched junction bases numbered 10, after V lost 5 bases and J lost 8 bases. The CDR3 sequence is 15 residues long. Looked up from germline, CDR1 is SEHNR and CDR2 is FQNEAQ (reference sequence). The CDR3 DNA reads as TGTGCCAGCAGCGTACGCGGGGGGGCCTTCTATGAGCAGTTCTTC. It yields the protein CASSVRGGAFYEQFF.

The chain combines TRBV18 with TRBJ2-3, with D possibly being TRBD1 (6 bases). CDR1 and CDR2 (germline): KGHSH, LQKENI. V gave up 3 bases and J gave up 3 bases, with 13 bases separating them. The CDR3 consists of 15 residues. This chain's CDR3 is CASSPRQGKTDTQYF. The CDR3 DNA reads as TGTGCCAGCTCACCCCGCCAGGGGAAGACAGATACGCAGTATTTT.

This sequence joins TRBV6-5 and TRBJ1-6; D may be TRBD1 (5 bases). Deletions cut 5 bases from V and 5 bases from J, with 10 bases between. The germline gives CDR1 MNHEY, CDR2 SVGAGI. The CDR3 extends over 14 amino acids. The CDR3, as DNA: TGTGCCAGCAGTAAAGGGGTGAATAATTCACCCCTCCACTTT. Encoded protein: CASSKGVNNSPLHF.

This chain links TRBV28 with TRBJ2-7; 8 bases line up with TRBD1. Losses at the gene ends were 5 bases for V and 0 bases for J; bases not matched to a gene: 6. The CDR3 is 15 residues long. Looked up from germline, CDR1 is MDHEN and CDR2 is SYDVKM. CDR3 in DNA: TGTGCCAGCAGTGAGGCCGGGACAGGCTCCTACGAGCAGTACTTC. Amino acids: CASSEAGTGSYEQYF.

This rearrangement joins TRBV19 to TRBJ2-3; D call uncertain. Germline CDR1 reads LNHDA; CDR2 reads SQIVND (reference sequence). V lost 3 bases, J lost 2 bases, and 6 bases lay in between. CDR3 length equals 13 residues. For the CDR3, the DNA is TGTGCCAGTAGTATCCCCGACACAGATACGCAGTATTTT. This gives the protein CASSIPDTDTQYF.

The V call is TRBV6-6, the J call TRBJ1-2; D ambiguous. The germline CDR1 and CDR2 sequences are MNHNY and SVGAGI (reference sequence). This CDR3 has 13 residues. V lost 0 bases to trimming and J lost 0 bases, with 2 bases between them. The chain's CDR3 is CASSYSPNYGYTF. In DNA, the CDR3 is TGTGCCAGCAGTTACTCTCCTAACTATGGCTACACCTTC.

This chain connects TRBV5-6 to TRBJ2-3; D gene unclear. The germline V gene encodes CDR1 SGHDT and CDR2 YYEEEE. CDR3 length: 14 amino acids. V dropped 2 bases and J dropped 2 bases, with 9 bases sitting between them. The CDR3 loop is CASSFAGPTDTQYF. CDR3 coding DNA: TGTGCCAGCAGCTTCGCAGGCCCCACAGATACGCAGTATTTT.

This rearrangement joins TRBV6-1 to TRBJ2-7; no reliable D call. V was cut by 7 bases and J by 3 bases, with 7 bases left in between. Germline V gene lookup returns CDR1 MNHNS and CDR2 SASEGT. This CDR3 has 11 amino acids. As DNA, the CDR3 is TGTGCCAGCACCTCCTTCTACGAGCAGTACTTC. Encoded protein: CASTSFYEQYF.

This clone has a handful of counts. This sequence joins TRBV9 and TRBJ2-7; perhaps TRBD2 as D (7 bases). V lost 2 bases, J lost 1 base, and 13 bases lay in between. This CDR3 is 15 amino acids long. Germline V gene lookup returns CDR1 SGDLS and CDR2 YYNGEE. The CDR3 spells CASSVDGGTSYEQYF. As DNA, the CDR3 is TGTGCCAGCAGCGTGGACGGGGGGACATCCTACGAGCAGTACTTC.

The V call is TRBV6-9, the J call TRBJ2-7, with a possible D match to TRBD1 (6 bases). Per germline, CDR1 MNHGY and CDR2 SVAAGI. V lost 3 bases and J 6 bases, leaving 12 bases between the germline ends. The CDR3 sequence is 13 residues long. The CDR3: CASSYARGVEQYF. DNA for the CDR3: TGTGCCAGCAGTTACGCCAGGGGAGTCGAGCAGTACTTC.

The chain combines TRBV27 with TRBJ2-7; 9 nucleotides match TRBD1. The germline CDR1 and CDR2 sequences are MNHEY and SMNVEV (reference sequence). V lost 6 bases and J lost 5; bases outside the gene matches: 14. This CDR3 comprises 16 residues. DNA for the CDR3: TGTGCCAGCAGCCTGCGCACCGGGACAGGGTCGGACGAGCAGTACTTC. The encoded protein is CASSLRTGTGSDEQYF.

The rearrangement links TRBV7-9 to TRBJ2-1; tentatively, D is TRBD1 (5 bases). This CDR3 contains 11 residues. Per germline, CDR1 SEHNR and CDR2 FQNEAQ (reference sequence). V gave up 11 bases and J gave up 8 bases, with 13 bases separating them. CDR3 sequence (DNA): TGTGCCTGCAACCAAGGGGATGAGCAGTTCTTC. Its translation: CACNQGDEQFF.